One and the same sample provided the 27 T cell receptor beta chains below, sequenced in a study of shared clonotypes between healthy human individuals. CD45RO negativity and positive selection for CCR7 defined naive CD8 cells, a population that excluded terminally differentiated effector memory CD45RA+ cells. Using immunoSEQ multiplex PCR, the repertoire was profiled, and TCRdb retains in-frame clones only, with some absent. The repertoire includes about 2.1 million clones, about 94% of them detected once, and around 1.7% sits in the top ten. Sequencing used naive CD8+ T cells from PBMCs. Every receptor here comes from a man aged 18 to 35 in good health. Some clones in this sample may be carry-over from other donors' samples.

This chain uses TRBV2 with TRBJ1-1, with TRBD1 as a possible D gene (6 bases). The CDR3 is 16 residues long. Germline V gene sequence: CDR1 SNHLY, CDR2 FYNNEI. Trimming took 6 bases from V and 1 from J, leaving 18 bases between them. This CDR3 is CASRLSGHRANTEAFF. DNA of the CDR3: TGTGCCAGCAGACTCAGTGGGCACAGGGCGAACACTGAAGCTTTCTTT.

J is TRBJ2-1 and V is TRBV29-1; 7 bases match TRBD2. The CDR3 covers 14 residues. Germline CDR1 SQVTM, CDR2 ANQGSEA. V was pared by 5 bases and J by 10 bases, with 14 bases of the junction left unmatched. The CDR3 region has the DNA TGCAGCGTTCGGCTAGCGGTTATTACAATAGAGCAGTTCTTC. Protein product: CSVRLAVITIEQFF.

The CDR3 DNA follows: TGTGCCAGCAGTGGCCTATACCGGGACCCCCAAGAGACCCAGTACTTC. Encoded protein: CASSGLYRDPQETQYF. The rearrangement uses TRBV25-1 and TRBJ2-5; D may be TRBD1 or TRBD2 (5 bases each). CDR1 and CDR2 from the germline V gene are MGHDK and SYGVNS. This CDR3 contains 16 residues. V lost 4 bases, J lost 1 base, and 16 bases lay in between.

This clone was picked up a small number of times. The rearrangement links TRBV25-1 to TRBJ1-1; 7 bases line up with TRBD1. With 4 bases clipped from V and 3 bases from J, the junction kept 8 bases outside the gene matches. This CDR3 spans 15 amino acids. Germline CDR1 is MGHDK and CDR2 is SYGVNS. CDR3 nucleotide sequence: TGTGCCAGCAGTGCACTCCACAGGGGAGACACTGAAGCTTTCTTT. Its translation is CASSALHRGDTEAFF.

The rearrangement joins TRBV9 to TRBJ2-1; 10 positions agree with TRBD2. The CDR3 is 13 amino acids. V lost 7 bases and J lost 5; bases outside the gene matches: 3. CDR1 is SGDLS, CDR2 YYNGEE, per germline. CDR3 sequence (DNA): TGTGCCAGCGTCGGACTAGCGGACAATGAGCAGTTCTTC. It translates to CASVGLADNEQFF. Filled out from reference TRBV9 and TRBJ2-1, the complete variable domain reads DSGVTQTPKHLITATGQRVTLRCSPRSGDLSVYWYQQSLDQGLQFLIQYYNGEERAKGNILERFSAQQFPDLHSELNLSSLELGDSALYFCASVGLADNEQFFGPGTRLTVL.

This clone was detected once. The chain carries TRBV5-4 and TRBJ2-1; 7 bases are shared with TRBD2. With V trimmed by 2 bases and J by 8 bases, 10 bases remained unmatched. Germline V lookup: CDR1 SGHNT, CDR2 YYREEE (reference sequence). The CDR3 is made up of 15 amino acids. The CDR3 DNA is TGTGCCAGCAGCTTTAAAGTCCTAGCGGAGGATGAGCAGTTCTTC. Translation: CASSFKVLAEDEQFF.

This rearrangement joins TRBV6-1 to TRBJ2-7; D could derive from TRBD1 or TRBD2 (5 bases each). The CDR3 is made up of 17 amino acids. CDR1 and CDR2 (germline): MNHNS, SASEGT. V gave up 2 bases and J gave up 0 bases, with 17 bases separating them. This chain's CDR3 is CASSEWGLLSSSYEQYF. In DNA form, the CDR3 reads TGTGCCAGCAGTGAATGGGGGTTGCTCTCCTCCTCCTACGAGCAGTACTTC.

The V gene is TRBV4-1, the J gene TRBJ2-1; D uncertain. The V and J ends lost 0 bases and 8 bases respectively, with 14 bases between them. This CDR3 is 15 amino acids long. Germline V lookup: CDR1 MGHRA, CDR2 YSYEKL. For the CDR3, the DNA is TGCGCCAGCAGCCAAGAACGCGTTTTAGGCGATGAGCAGTTCTTC. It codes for CASSQERVLGDEQFF.

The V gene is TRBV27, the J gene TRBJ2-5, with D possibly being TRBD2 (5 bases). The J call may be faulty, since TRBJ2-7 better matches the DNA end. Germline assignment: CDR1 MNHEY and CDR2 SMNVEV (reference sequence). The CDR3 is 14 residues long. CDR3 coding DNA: TGTGCCAGCTGGCTTTCGGGGAGCTCCTACGAGCAGTACTTC. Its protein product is CASWLSGSSYEQYF.

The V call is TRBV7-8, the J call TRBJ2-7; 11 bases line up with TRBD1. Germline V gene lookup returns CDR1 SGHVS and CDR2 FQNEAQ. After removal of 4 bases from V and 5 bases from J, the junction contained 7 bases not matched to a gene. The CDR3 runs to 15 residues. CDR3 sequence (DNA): TGTGCCAGCAGCTCCTCCGGGACAGGGGGGAACGAGCAGTACTTC. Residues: CASSSSGTGGNEQYF.

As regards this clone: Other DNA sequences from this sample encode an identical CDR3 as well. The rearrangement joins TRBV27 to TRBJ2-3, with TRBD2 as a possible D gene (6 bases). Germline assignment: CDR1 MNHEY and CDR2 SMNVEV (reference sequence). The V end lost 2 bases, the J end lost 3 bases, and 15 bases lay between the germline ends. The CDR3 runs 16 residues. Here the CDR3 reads CASSLGPGGGTDTQYF. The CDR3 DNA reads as TGTGCCAGCAGTTTAGGGCCCGGGGGAGGTACAGATACGCAGTATTTT.

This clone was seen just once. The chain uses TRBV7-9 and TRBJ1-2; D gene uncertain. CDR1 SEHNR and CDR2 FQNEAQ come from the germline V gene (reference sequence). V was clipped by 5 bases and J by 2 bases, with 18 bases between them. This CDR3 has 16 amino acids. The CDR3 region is CASSPQLAYPNYGYTF. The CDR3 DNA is TGTGCCAGCAGCCCCCAGCTGGCCTATCCAAACTATGGCTACACCTTC.

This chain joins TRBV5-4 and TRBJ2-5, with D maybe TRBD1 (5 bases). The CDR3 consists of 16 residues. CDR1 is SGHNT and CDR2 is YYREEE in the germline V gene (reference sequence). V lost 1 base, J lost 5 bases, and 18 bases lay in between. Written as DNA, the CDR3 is TGTGCCAGCAGCTTGCGGCAGGAAAAAAAGGGGGAGACCCAGTACTTC. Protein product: CASSLRQEKKGETQYF.

As DNA, the CDR3 is TGTGCCATCGCCGGGGGAACGGGTGGAAACACCATATATTTT. Translation: CAIAGGTGGNTIYF. The V and J genes are TRBV10-3 and TRBJ1-3, with D possibly being TRBD1 (5 bases). V was cut by 8 bases and J by 3 bases, with 14 bases left in between. CDR3 length: 14 residues. CDR1 is ENHRY, CDR2 SYGVKD, per germline.

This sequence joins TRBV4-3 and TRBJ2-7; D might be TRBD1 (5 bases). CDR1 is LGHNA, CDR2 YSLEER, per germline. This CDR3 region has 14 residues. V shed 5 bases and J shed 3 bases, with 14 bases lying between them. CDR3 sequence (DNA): TGCGCCAGCAGCTCAAGCTCCAGGGACTACGAGCAGTACTTC. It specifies CASSSSSRDYEQYF.

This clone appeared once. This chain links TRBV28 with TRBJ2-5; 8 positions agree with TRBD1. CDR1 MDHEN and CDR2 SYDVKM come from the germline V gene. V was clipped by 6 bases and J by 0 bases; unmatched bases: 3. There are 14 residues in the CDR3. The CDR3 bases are TGTGCCAGCAGAAACAGGGGGTACCAAGAGACCCAGTACTTC. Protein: CASRNRGYQETQYF.

CDR3 loop: CASSARIAGGSTDTQYF. The CDR3 DNA reads as TGTGCCAGCAGTGCCCGGATAGCGGGAGGTTCAACAGATACGCAGTATTTT. V gene TRBV6-1 combines with J gene TRBJ2-3; 10 bases match TRBD2. Germline CDR1 and CDR2: MNHNS and SASEGT. The J segment lost 3 bases and the V segment lost 4 bases, leaving 10 bases of the junction unmatched. This CDR3 contains 17 residues.

This chain's CDR3 is CASILSGNEKLFF. DNA of the CDR3: TGTGCCAGCATTCTTTCGGGTAATGAAAAACTGTTTTTT. The gene calls are TRBV2 and TRBJ1-4; D not resolved. Germline lookup yields CDR1 SNHLY and CDR2 FYNNEI. This CDR3 region has 13 residues. V was trimmed by 7 bases and J by 4 bases, leaving 10 bases between them.

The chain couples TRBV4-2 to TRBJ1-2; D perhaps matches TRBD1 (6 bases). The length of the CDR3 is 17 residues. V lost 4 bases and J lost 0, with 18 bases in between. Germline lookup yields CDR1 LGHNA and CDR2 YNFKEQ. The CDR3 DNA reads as TGTGCCAGCAGCCTCCGTGGAGGGACACAAGCTAACTATGGCTACACCTTC. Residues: CASSLRGGTQANYGYTF.

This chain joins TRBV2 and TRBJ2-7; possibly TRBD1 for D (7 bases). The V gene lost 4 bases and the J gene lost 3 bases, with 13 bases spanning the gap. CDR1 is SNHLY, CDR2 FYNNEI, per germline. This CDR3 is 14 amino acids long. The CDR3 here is CASSVGRGDYEQYF. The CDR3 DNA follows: TGTGCCAGCAGTGTCGGCAGGGGGGACTACGAGCAGTACTTC.

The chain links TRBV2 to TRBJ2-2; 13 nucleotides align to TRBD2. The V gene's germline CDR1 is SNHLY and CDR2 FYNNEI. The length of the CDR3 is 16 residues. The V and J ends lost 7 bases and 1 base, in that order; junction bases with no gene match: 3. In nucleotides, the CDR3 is TGTGCCAGCACCCGACTAGCGGGAGGGAACACCGGGGAGCTGTTTTTT. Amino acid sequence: CASTRLAGGNTGELFF.

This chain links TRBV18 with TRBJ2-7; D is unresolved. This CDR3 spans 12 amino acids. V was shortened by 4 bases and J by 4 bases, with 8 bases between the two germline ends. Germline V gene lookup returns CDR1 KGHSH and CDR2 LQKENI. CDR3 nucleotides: TGTGCCAGCTCACTTGGGAATTACGAGCAGTACTTC. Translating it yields CASSLGNYEQYF.

DNA for the CDR3: TGTGCCAGTAGTAAGGAAGGGGAGAGGACTCTGCGGGAGACCCAGTACTTC. Encoded protein: CASSKEGERTLRETQYF. The rearrangement uses TRBV19 and TRBJ2-5; D is perhaps TRBD1 or TRBD2 (5 bases each). Looked up from germline, CDR1 is LNHDA and CDR2 is SQIVND (reference sequence). V was shortened by 4 bases and J by 5 bases, with 23 bases between the two germline ends. The CDR3 spans 17 residues.

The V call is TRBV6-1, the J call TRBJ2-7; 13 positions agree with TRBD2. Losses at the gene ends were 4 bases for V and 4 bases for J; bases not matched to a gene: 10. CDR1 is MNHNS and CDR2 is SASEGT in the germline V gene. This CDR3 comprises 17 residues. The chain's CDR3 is CASSGDGLAGVVYEQYF. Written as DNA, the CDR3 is TGTGCCAGCAGTGGGGACGGACTAGCGGGAGTAGTGTACGAGCAGTACTTC.

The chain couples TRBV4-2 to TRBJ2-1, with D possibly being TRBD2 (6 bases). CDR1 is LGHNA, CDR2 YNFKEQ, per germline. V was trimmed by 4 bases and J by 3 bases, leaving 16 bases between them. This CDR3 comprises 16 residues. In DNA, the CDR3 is TGTGCCAGCAGCCCCCGGGGGTCTATGGGCTACAATGAGCAGTTCTTC. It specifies CASSPRGSMGYNEQFF.

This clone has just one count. CDR3 region: CAIASSYNEQFF. The CDR3 nucleotides read TGTGCGATAGCCAGCTCCTACAATGAGCAGTTCTTC. The chain is built from TRBV28 and TRBJ2-1; D uncertain. The CDR3 extends over 12 amino acids. Germline V gene data show CDR1 as MDHEN and CDR2 as SYDVKM.

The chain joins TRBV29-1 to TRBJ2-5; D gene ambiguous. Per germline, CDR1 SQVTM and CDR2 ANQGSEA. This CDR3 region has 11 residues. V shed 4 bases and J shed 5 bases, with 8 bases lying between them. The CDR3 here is CSVGRRETQYF. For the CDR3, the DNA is TGCAGCGTTGGTCGGCGGGAGACCCAGTACTTC.